The sequence of this TCR beta chain was determined in a study of OX40 agonist ivuxolimab in advanced cancers. Study information: Across the patients, intravenous ivuxolimab was delivered every 2 weeks at 0.01 to 10 mg/kg.

Study-wide results and limits: There were, on average, more expanded clones in CD8+ T cells than in CD4+.

Generated by immunoSEQ multiplex PCR, the TCRdb table keeps only in-frame clones and is missing some. The sample lists tens of thousands of clones; more than 80% were seen once. Comments on this clone: The target antigen is unknown.

Enrollment shut out patients with autoimmune disease history or systemic immunosuppression. Sample: CD4+ or CD8+ T cells sorted from blood, taken in a trial of the OX40 agonist ivuxolimab. This receptor was obtained from an adult with an advanced solid tumor such as melanoma, head and neck, liver or kidney cancer.

Written as DNA, the CDR3 is TGTGCCAGCAGTTTGTTTTCAGATACGCAGTATTTT. Translated, it gives CASSLFSDTQYF. This sequence joins TRBV7-8 and TRBJ2-3; D gene unclear. The CDR3 spans 12 residues. Germline CDR1 is SGHVS and CDR2 is FQNEAQ. Trimming took off 6 bases at V and 4 bases at J, with 8 bases between the two ends. The full variable domain, completed using reference TRBV7-8 and TRBJ2-3, is GAGVSQSPRYKVAKRGQDVALRCDPISGHVSLFWYQQALGQGPEFLTYFQNEAQLDKSGLPSDRFFAERPEGSVSTLKIQRTQQEDSAVYLCASSLFSDTQYFGPGTRLTVL.